The 6 T cell receptor beta chains below come from one sample, sequenced in a study of cytomegalovirus exposure and HLA in healthy donors. The PCR had 60 Vbeta and 13 Jbeta primers. Assay: immunoSEQ multiplex PCR; the TCRdb copy retains only in-frame clones and omits some. Of about 190,000 clones in the sample, 87% were seen once. The sample comprised PBMCs. Every receptor here comes from a boy younger than 10 in good health and CMV-seronegative.

The chain carries TRBV29-1 and TRBJ2-6, with D unresolved. This CDR3 region has 14 residues. Per germline, CDR1 SQVTM and CDR2 ANQGSEA. V lost 5 bases and J lost 2, with 10 bases in between. Here the CDR3 DNA reads TGCAGCGTTACTTTGTTGGCTGGGGCCAACGTCCTGACTTTC. Residues: CSVTLLAGANVLTF.

This clone was seen a handful of times. V is TRBV5-1 and J is TRBJ2-1, with D unresolved. Deletions cut 0 bases from V and 6 bases from J, with 10 bases between. The CDR3 is 14 residues long. The germline gives CDR1 SGHRS, CDR2 YFSETQ. CDR3 sequence: CASSLVYAVNEQFF. The DNA for the CDR3 is TGCGCCAGCAGCTTGGTTTACGCGGTCAATGAGCAGTTCTTC.

This chain connects TRBV6-1 to TRBJ2-2; 7 bases are shared with TRBD2. V lost 2 bases, J lost 1 base, and 4 bases stayed unmatched. The CDR3 consists of 16 residues. From germline, CDR1 is MNHNS and CDR2 SASEGT. Here the CDR3 DNA reads TGTGCCAGCAGTGAACCAGCGGGAAAGAACACCGGGGAGCTGTTTTTT. Translation gives CASSEPAGKNTGELFF.

The chain uses TRBV28 and TRBJ1-1; a possible D gene is TRBD1 (5 bases). The CDR3 extends over 11 amino acids. The V gene lost 6 bases and the J gene lost 11 bases, with 13 bases spanning the gap. Germline CDR1 reads MDHEN; CDR2 reads SYDVKM. CDR3 coding DNA: TGTGCCAGCAGCTCAGGGTTGAGGGCTTTCTTT. Translated: CASSSGLRAFF. Filled out from reference TRBV28 and TRBJ1-1, the complete variable domain reads DVKVTQSSRYLVKRTGEKVFLECVQDMDHENMFWYRQDPGLGLRLIYFSYDVKMKEKGDIPEGYSVSREKKERFSLILESASTNQTSMYLCASSSGLRAFFGQGTRLTVV.

The V call is TRBV7-2, the J call TRBJ1-2, with a possible D match to TRBD1 (5 bases). Trimming stripped 4 bases from V and 5 bases from J, with 8 bases between. Germline CDR1 and CDR2: SGHTA and FQGNSA. CDR3 length: 12 residues. The CDR3 bases are TGTGCCAGCAGCTCGACAGTTTATGGCTACACCTTC. Amino acids: CASSSTVYGYTF.

The chain combines TRBV27 with TRBJ1-1; 7 bases are shared with TRBD1. J gave up 3 bases and V 6 bases, and 7 bases lay outside the gene matches. Germline CDR1 and CDR2: MNHEY and SMNVEV (reference sequence). This CDR3 has 14 amino acids. CDR3 sequence (DNA): TGTGCCAGCAGGATGACAGGGATTGACACTGAAGCTTTCTTT. Translating gives CASRMTGIDTEAFF.